This T cell receptor beta chain was identified during a study of T cell responses to AZD1222 COVID-19 vaccine. This CDR3 has 12 amino acids. Germline CDR1 and CDR2: SGHNT and YENEEA. On this clone: One end of the junction varies from germline; a read error may be responsible.

Method: immunoSEQ multiplex PCR; TCRdb's copy keeps in-frame clones and lacks some. Among more than 85,000 clones, approximately 89% were seen once, and the ten largest hold 44%. The TCR sequence derives from an adult who received the AZD1222 COVID-19 vaccine. The sample here was peripheral blood, taken 28 days after the second AZD1222 dose. The chain has TRBV11-3 and TRBJ2-7, with TRBD1 as a possible D gene (5 bases). The CDR3 loop reads CASSSPEQGLIF. The CDR3 bases are TGTGCCAGCAGCTCGCCCGAGCAGGGCCTGATCTTC.